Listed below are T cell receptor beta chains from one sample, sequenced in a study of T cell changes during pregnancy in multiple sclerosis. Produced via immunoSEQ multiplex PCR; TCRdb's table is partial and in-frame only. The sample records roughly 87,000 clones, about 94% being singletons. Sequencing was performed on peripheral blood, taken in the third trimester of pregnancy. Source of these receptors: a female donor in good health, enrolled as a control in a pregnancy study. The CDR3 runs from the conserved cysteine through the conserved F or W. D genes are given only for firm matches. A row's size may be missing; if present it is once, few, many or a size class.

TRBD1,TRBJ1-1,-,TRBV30,CAWSRGQGMTEAFF,TGTGCCTGGAGTCGTGGACAGGGGATGACTGAAGCTTTCTTT
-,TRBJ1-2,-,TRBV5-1,CASSPSGNGYTF,TGCGCCAGCAGCCCGTCGGGGAATGGCTACACCTTC
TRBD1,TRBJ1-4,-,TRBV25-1,CASSASDRGGEKLFF,TGTGCCAGCAGTGCGTCGGACAGGGGTGGTGAAAAACTGTTTTTT
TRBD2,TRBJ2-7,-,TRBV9,CASSFHEWTSGIYEQYF,TGTGCCAGCAGCTTCCACGAATGGACTAGCGGTATTTACGAGCAGTACTTC
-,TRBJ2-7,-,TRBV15,CATSRERTVYEQYF,TGTGCCACCAGCAGAGAAAGGACAGTCTACGAGCAGTACTTC
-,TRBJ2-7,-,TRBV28,CASSFPRYEQYF,TGTGCCAGCAGTTTCCCGAGGTATGAGCAGTACTTC
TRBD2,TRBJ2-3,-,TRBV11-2,CASSPGLTTDTQYF,TGTGCCAGCAGCCCGGGACTAACCACAGATACGCAGTATTTT
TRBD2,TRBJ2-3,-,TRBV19,CASSIDSGTVRSPDTQYF,TGTGCCAGTAGTATAGATAGCGGGACGGTCAGAAGTCCGGATACGCAGTATTTT
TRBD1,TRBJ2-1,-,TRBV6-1,CASISGGEKDEQFF,TGTGCCAGCATCTCAGGGGGCGAGAAGGATGAGCAGTTCTTC
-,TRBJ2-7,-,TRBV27,CASSLKRVNYEQYF,TGTGCCAGCAGTTTAAAGCGGGTCAATTACGAGCAGTACTTC
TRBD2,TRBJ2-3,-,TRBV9,CASSVGWEGDTQYF,TGTGCCAGCAGCGTAGGGTGGGAGGGGGATACGCAGTATTTT
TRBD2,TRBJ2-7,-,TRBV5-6,CASSRLAQSYEQYF,TGTGCCAGCAGCCGACTAGCCCAGTCCTACGAGCAGTACTTC
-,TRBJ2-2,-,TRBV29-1,CSVVKGGDTGELFF,TGCAGCGTTGTGAAAGGGGGGGACACCGGGGAGCTGTTTTTT
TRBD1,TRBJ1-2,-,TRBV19,CASSISGGSYGYTF,TGTGCCAGTAGTATTTCAGGGGGATCCTATGGCTACACCTTC
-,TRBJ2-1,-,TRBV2,CASRRGPRVDEQFF,TGTGCCAGCAGGCGGGGGCCGAGGGTCGATGAGCAGTTCTTC
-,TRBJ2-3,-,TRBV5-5,CASSLEGVADTQYF,TGTGCCAGCAGCTTGGAGGGGGTGGCAGATACGCAGTATTTT
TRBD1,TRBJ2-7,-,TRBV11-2,CASSFGQGKASYEQYF,TGTGCCAGCAGCTTCGGACAGGGGAAAGCCTCCTACGAGCAGTACTTC
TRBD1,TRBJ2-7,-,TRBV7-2,CASSQGTGAYYEQYF,TGTGCCAGCAGCCAAGGGACAGGGGCGTACTACGAGCAGTACTTC
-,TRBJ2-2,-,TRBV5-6,CASRRTSRAIGELFF,TGTGCCAGCAGACGCACTAGCAGAGCGATCGGGGAGCTGTTTTTT
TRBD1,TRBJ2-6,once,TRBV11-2,CASSFWTGKIEGANVLTF,TGTGCCAGCAGCTTTTGGACAGGGAAGATCGAGGGGGCCAACGTCCTGACTTTC
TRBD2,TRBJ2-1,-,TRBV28,CASTTMASGYNEQFF,TGTGCCAGCACCACCATGGCTAGCGGTTACAATGAGCAGTTCTTC
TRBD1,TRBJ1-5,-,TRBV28,CASDLLTGVGNQPQHF,TGTGCCAGCGACTTATTAACAGGGGTTGGCAATCAGCCCCAGCATTTT
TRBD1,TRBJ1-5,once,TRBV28,CASSPGQGNQPQHF,TGTGCCAGCAGTCCGGGACAGGGCAATCAGCCCCAGCATTTT
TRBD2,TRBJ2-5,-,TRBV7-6,CASSPRGLAGGLGETQYF,TGTGCCAGCAGCCCGAGGGGACTAGCGGGAGGCCTAGGGGAGACCCAGTACTTC
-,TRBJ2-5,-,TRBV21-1,CVPGAQETQYF,TGTGTTCCAGGGGCCCAAGAGACCCAGTACTTC
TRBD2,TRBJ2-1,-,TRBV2,CASKAEAGLAYNEQFF,TGTGCCAGCAAGGCCGAGGCGGGACTAGCCTACAATGAGCAGTTCTTC
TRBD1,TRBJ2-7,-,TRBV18,CASSIVRDRVSYEQYF,TGTGCCAGCTCAATCGTTCGGGACAGGGTCTCCTACGAGCAGTACTTC
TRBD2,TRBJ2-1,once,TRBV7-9,CASSPPGGAYNEQFF,TGTGCCAGCAGCCCCCCGGGGGGAGCCTACAATGAGCAGTTCTTC